A selection of T cell receptor beta chains follows, all from one sample in a study of T cell responses to AZD1222 COVID-19 vaccine. Assay: immunoSEQ multiplex PCR; the TCRdb copy retains only in-frame clones and omits some. The sample has roughly 99,000 clones; approximately 90% are singletons. The starting material was peripheral blood, obtained on day 0 of AZD1222 vaccination. The receptors were sampled from an adult in good health. CDR3s include the opening cysteine and the closing phenylalanine or tryptophan. Fields, in order: D gene, clone size, V gene, J gene, CDR3 DNA, CDR3 protein. The D gene is left open where the match is weak. A clone size is listed for some rows: how often the clone was seen (once, few, many), or a class if it is expanded.

d_call: .
clone_size: .
v_call: TRBV29-1
j_call: TRBJ1-1
cdr3_nt: TGCAGCGGCCTACAGGGACTAAACACTGAAGCTTTCTTT
cdr3_aa: CSGLQGLNTEAFF

d_call: TRBD2
clone_size: .
v_call: TRBV28
j_call: TRBJ2-1
cdr3_nt: TGTGCCAGCAGTTCCTTAACTAGCGGCTCCTACAATGAGCAGTTCTTC
cdr3_aa: CASSSLTSGSYNEQFF

d_call: .
clone_size: .
v_call: TRBV5-4
j_call: TRBJ1-2
cdr3_nt: TGTGCCAGCAGCTTTCCAAATAATGGCTACACCTTC
cdr3_aa: CASSFPNNGYTF

d_call: .
clone_size: .
v_call: TRBV27
j_call: TRBJ1-2
cdr3_nt: TGTGCCAGCAGTCTAGGGCTAGGGGGAGCTAACTATGGCTACACCTTC
cdr3_aa: CASSLGLGGANYGYTF

d_call: TRBD2
clone_size: few
v_call: TRBV5-1
j_call: TRBJ2-7
cdr3_nt: TGCGCCAGCAGCTTGGATGAACTAGCGGGAGGAAAAACTCAGTACTTC
cdr3_aa: CASSLDELAGGKTQYF

d_call: TRBD2
clone_size: .
v_call: TRBV4-2
j_call: TRBJ2-5
cdr3_nt: TGTGCCAGCAGCCCCCGGACTAGCGGGGGGGCCGACCAAGAGACCCAGTACTTC
cdr3_aa: CASSPRTSGGADQETQYF

d_call: TRBD2
clone_size: .
v_call: TRBV6-5
j_call: TRBJ2-1
cdr3_nt: TGTGCCAGCAGTTCCGGGACTAGCGGGTGGGATGAGCAGTTCTTC
cdr3_aa: CASSSGTSGWDEQFF

d_call: .
clone_size: once
v_call: TRBV5-1
j_call: TRBJ1-3
cdr3_nt: TGCGCCAGCAGCTTGGAACGGGGCGCAACTGGAAACACCATATATTTT
cdr3_aa: CASSLERGATGNTIYF

d_call: .
clone_size: .
v_call: TRBV7-6
j_call: TRBJ2-3
cdr3_nt: TGTGCCAGCAGCTTAGGAGCTAGTTTTGGCACAGATACGCAGTATTTT
cdr3_aa: CASSLGASFGTDTQYF

d_call: .
clone_size: once
v_call: TRBV5-4
j_call: TRBJ1-2
cdr3_nt: TGTGCCACCACTTCTCCTAACTATGGCTACACCTTC
cdr3_aa: CATTSPNYGYTF

d_call: .
clone_size: .
v_call: TRBV7-9
j_call: TRBJ1-2
cdr3_nt: TGTGCCAGCAGCCCAAACGCGGGGAGGAGTAATGGCTACACCTTC
cdr3_aa: CASSPNAGRSNGYTF

d_call: TRBD1
clone_size: .
v_call: TRBV30
j_call: TRBJ1-2
cdr3_nt: TGTGCCTGGAGTGTCGCAGGGGGCCGATTCTATGGCTACACCTTC
cdr3_aa: CAWSVAGGRFYGYTF

d_call: TRBD1
clone_size: .
v_call: TRBV27
j_call: TRBJ2-7
cdr3_nt: TGTGCCAGCAGTTTAATTTTTAGGGGACAGGAGTCCTACGAGCAGTACTTC
cdr3_aa: CASSLIFRGQESYEQYF

d_call: .
clone_size: .
v_call: TRBV7-8
j_call: TRBJ1-2
cdr3_nt: TGTGCCAGCAGCTCCGTAGCGGTTGGGAGGGGCTACACCTTC
cdr3_aa: CASSSVAVGRGYTF

d_call: .
clone_size: .
v_call: TRBV6-2/TRBV6-3
j_call: TRBJ2-5
cdr3_nt: TGTGCCAGCAGCCCCCTCGGGACCCAGTACTTC
cdr3_aa: CASSPLGTQYF

d_call: .
clone_size: .
v_call: TRBV5-1
j_call: TRBJ2-3
cdr3_nt: TGCGCCAGCCGGTCTCTAGCTCCAGATACGCAGTATTTT
cdr3_aa: CASRSLAPDTQYF

d_call: TRBD2
clone_size: .
v_call: TRBV18
j_call: TRBJ2-1
cdr3_nt: TGTGCCAGCTCTCCAATTAGCGGGGGGCACAATGAGCAGTTCTTC
cdr3_aa: CASSPISGGHNEQFF

d_call: TRBD2
clone_size: .
v_call: TRBV4-2
j_call: TRBJ2-1
cdr3_nt: TGTGCCAGCAGCCAAGATGGGACTACTAGAAACAATGAGCAGTTCTTC
cdr3_aa: CASSQDGTTRNNEQFF

d_call: TRBD1
clone_size: .
v_call: TRBV6-2/TRBV6-3
j_call: TRBJ1-2
cdr3_nt: TGTGCCAGCAGTCCCCGGGACAGAAGGGCTGGTGGCTACACCTTC
cdr3_aa: CASSPRDRRAGGYTF

d_call: .
clone_size: once
v_call: TRBV19
j_call: TRBJ2-2
cdr3_nt: TGTGCCAGTAGTATATTGGGGGTTAACACCGGGGAGCTGTTTTTT
cdr3_aa: CASSILGVNTGELFF

d_call: .
clone_size: .
v_call: TRBV7-8
j_call: TRBJ1-4
cdr3_nt: TGTGCCAGCAGCCGACGGGGCGGGGAAGTCGCTAATGAAAAACTGTTTTTT
cdr3_aa: CASSRRGGEVANEKLFF

d_call: .
clone_size: .
v_call: TRBV4-2
j_call: TRBJ1-2
cdr3_nt: TGTGCCAGCAGCCAAGAGGGGGGAGGGTATGGCTACACCTTC
cdr3_aa: CASSQEGGGYGYTF

d_call: .
clone_size: .
v_call: TRBV5-6
j_call: TRBJ1-1
cdr3_nt: TGTGCCAGCAGCCGTACGGGGGCGCGAACTGAAGCTTTCTTT
cdr3_aa: CASSRTGARTEAFF

d_call: .
clone_size: .
v_call: TRBV19
j_call: TRBJ2-7
cdr3_nt: TGTGCCTCGAGGAGTGGAGGATTACCCTACGAGCAGTACTTC
cdr3_aa: CASRSGGLPYEQYF

d_call: .
clone_size: once
v_call: TRBV3-1/TRBV3-2
j_call: TRBJ2-2
cdr3_nt: TGTGCCAGCAGCCATTTCGACCTGAGGAACGGGGAGCTGTTTTTT
cdr3_aa: CASSHFDLRNGELFF

d_call: TRBD1
clone_size: .
v_call: TRBV6-5
j_call: TRBJ1-5
cdr3_nt: TGTGCCAGCAGCACACAGGGGGCGGGTCAGCCCCAGCATTTT
cdr3_aa: CASSTQGAGQPQHF

d_call: .
clone_size: once
v_call: TRBV2
j_call: TRBJ1-1
cdr3_nt: TGTGCCAGCATGGGCACTGAAGCTTTCTTT
cdr3_aa: CASMGTEAFF

d_call: .
clone_size: once
v_call: TRBV6-1
j_call: TRBJ1-1
cdr3_nt: TGTGCCAGCAGTGAAGGGAGAACTGAAGCTTTCTTT
cdr3_aa: CASSEGRTEAFF

d_call: TRBD1
clone_size: .
v_call: TRBV2
j_call: TRBJ1-2
cdr3_nt: TGTGCCAGCAGTGAATCCGGGACAGCTGATGGCTACACCTTC
cdr3_aa: CASSESGTADGYTF

d_call: TRBD1
clone_size: .
v_call: TRBV19
j_call: TRBJ1-6
cdr3_nt: TGTGCCAGTAGTACTCAATGGACAGGGGACAATTCACCCCTCCACTTT
cdr3_aa: CASSTQWTGDNSPLHF

d_call: TRBD1
clone_size: .
v_call: TRBV4-2
j_call: TRBJ2-4
cdr3_nt: TGTGCCAGCAGCCAATCAGGGGGCGCAAACATTCAGTACTTC
cdr3_aa: CASSQSGGANIQYF

d_call: .
clone_size: few
v_call: TRBV6-6
j_call: TRBJ1-2
cdr3_nt: TGTGCCAGCAGTTACTCGTTCATAGGGGAAGGCTACACCTTC
cdr3_aa: CASSYSFIGEGYTF

d_call: .
clone_size: .
v_call: TRBV6-6
j_call: TRBJ1-3
cdr3_nt: TGTGCCAGCAGGCCCACAGGGAGCTCTGGAAACACCATATATTTT
cdr3_aa: CASRPTGSSGNTIYF

d_call: TRBD1
clone_size: few
v_call: TRBV4-3
j_call: TRBJ1-5
cdr3_nt: TGCGCCAGCAGCCAGACAGGGGGTCAGCCCCAGCATTTT
cdr3_aa: CASSQTGGQPQHF

d_call: .
clone_size: .
v_call: TRBV9
j_call: TRBJ1-3
cdr3_nt: TGTGCCAGCAGCTCCCGACACGACCTCCGGAACACCATATATTTT
cdr3_aa: CASSSRHDLRNTIYF